One and the same sample provided the 29 T cell receptor beta chains below, sequenced in a study of CD8 T cells in Susac syndrome. With random hexamers, about 0.5 to 1 ug RNA was reverse transcribed. One entry per CDR3 protein results from TCRdb running MiXCR on the immunoSEQ multiplex PCR reads. The table shows about 80,000 distinct CDR3 sequences, with 85% to 95% occurring only once. The sample was CD4+ T cells from PBMCs. The source is a human donor with Susac syndrome.

The chain joins TRBV6-5 to TRBJ2-7; the D is unclear. The CDR3 runs to 14 residues. Germline CDR1 is MNHEY and CDR2 is SVGAGI. V gave up 6 bases and J gave up 2 bases, with 14 bases separating them. The CDR3, as DNA: TGTGCCAGCAGCTTGGCAGAAGGGACCTACGAGCAGTACTTC. Translating it yields CASSLAEGTYEQYF.

The rearrangement uses TRBV4-1 and TRBJ1-1; TRBD1 might be the D (5 bases). Germline V gene sequence: CDR1 MGHRA, CDR2 YSYEKL. The CDR3 totals 17 residues. The V and J ends lost 2 bases and 3 bases respectively, with 19 bases between them. The CDR3 bases are TGCGCCAGCAGCCAAATGGGTTGGACACGGGTAGACACTGAAGCTTTCTTT. Amino acids: CASSQMGWTRVDTEAFF.

The chain employs TRBV7-9 and TRBJ1-5; 7 positions match TRBD1. The V segment lost 5 bases and the J segment 6 bases; nucleotides outside the gene matches: 4. Germline V CDR1 and CDR2: SEHNR, FQNEAQ (reference sequence). This CDR3 is built from 13 residues. The CDR3 loop is CASSLQGVQPQHF. The CDR3 DNA is TGTGCCAGCAGCCTCCAGGGGGTTCAGCCCCAGCATTTT.

This chain's CDR3 is CASSLGPGTSVYEQYF. The CDR3 bases are TGCGCCAGCAGCTTGGGCCCTGGGACTAGCGTCTACGAGCAGTACTTC. This chain uses TRBV5-1 with TRBJ2-7; 10 bases map to TRBD2. The V and J ends lost 0 bases and 3 bases, in that order; junction bases with no gene match: 6. Looked up from germline, CDR1 is SGHRS and CDR2 is YFSETQ. CDR3 length: 16 residues.

Only one count was recorded for this clonotype. The V and J genes are TRBV30 and TRBJ2-4; the match to TRBD1 covers 8 bases. Germline assignment: CDR1 GTSNPN and CDR2 SVGIG (reference sequence). CDR3 length: 15 amino acids. Losses at the gene ends were 3 bases for V and 7 bases for J; bases not matched to a gene: 11. The CDR3 nucleotides are TGTGCCTGGAGCCAAGGGGCAGGGGGCAGGAACATTCAGTACTTC. As protein: CAWSQGAGGRNIQYF.

V gene TRBV6-5 combines with J gene TRBJ2-2, with a tentative D call TRBD2 (5 bases). V dropped 5 bases and J dropped 5 bases, with 12 bases sitting between them. Germline values: CDR1 MNHEY, CDR2 SVGAGI. The CDR3 contains 14 residues. Written as DNA, the CDR3 is TGTGCCAGCAGTGCCCTAGCCGTGACCGGGGAGCTGTTTTTT. Translated, it gives CASSALAVTGELFF.

This rearrangement joins TRBV2 to TRBJ2-5; 7 nucleotides agree with TRBD1. Trimming at V came to 5 bases and at J to 5 bases, leaving 5 bases not matched to a gene. The CDR3 has 13 residues. The germline V gene has CDR1 SNHLY and CDR2 FYNNEI. The CDR3 region has the DNA TGTGCCAGCAGTAACAGGGGATTGGAGACCCAGTACTTC. It encodes CASSNRGLETQYF.

The sample holds one count of this clonotype. This chain links TRBV28 with TRBJ2-1; no clear D gene. V was trimmed by 7 bases and J by 4 bases, leaving 14 bases between them. The CDR3 runs to 14 residues. Germline CDR1 and CDR2: MDHEN and SYDVKM. CDR3 bases: TGTGCCAGCACGGTGCCATCCCCTTACAATGAGCAGTTCTTC. Residues: CASTVPSPYNEQFF.

V usage is TRBV5-1 and J usage is TRBJ1-3; D perhaps matches TRBD1 (6 bases). The V gene's germline CDR1 is SGHRS and CDR2 YFSETQ. The CDR3 has 15 amino acids. V lost 1 base to trimming and J lost 2 bases, with 10 bases between them. Here the CDR3 reads CASSLKGEAGNTIYF. Written as DNA, the CDR3 is TGCGCCAGCAGCTTGAAGGGGGAAGCTGGAAACACCATATATTTT.

The chain employs TRBV20-1 and TRBJ1-1, with 9 bases lining up with TRBD1. This CDR3 spans 16 amino acids. Germline V gene lookup returns CDR1 DFQATT and CDR2 SNEGSKA (reference sequence). The V gene end was trimmed by 1 base and the J gene end by 1 base; junction bases not matched to a gene: 7. The CDR3 coding sequence is TGCAGTGCTAGAGTATGGGACAGGGAGAAGAACACTGAAGCTTTCTTT. It is translated as CSARVWDREKNTEAFF.

This clonotype was recorded only once. The chain couples TRBV2 to TRBJ1-2; D call uncertain. In germline, CDR1 is SNHLY, CDR2 FYNNEI. V lost 6 bases and J 0 bases, leaving 14 bases between the germline ends. The CDR3 has 15 amino acids. DNA for the CDR3: TGTGCCAGCAGAGCGGGCCCCACCTCTAACTATGGCTACACCTTC. As protein: CASRAGPTSNYGYTF.

This chain uses TRBV7-2 with TRBJ2-5; 9 nucleotides agree with TRBD2. The CDR3 contains 16 residues. V lost 1 base to trimming and J lost 5 bases; unmatched junction nucleotides: 8. In germline, CDR1 is SGHTA, CDR2 FQGNSA. Here the CDR3 reads CASSLGGGGAAETQYF. The DNA of the CDR3 is TGTGCCAGCAGCTTAGGCGGCGGGGGGGCCGCTGAGACCCAGTACTTC.

The chain employs TRBV2 and TRBJ2-1; D is unresolved. The length of the CDR3 is 11 residues. The V gene's germline CDR1 is SNHLY and CDR2 FYNNEI. Trimming removed 4 bases at V and 10 bases at J, with 8 bases between. CDR3 amino acids: CASSVADEQFF. CDR3 DNA sequence: TGTGCCAGCAGTGTCGCGGACGAGCAGTTCTTC.

The V call is TRBV7-2, the J call TRBJ2-3; 9 bases line up with TRBD2. With 4 bases clipped from V and 3 bases from J, the junction kept 20 bases outside the gene matches. This CDR3 is built from 20 residues. The germline CDR1 and CDR2 sequences are SGHTA and FQGNSA. CDR3 loop: CASSSPLGGRAKGMTDTQYF. CDR3 bases: TGTGCCAGCAGCTCACCGCTGGGCGGGAGGGCCAAGGGCATGACAGATACGCAGTATTTT.

CDR3 amino acids: CASRGESNYGYTF. Written as DNA, the CDR3 is TGTGCCAGCAGAGGAGAGAGTAACTATGGCTACACCTTC. The genes are TRBV6-6 and TRBJ1-2, with no clear D. Trimming removed 6 bases from V and 1 base from J, with 9 bases in between. The CDR3 consists of 13 residues. Germline-derived CDR1 and CDR2 are MNHNY and SVGAGI (reference sequence).

The chain recombines TRBV5-6 with TRBJ2-5; D perhaps matches TRBD1 (5 bases). The V and J ends lost 0 bases and 5 bases respectively, with 14 bases between them. The CDR3 has 15 residues. Germline CDR1 is SGHDT and CDR2 is YYEEEE. CDR3 DNA: TGTGCCAGCAGCTTGGCAGTCCAGGGATGGGAGACCCAGTACTTC. Amino acids: CASSLAVQGWETQYF.

This sequence joins TRBV20-1 and TRBJ2-4; a possible D gene is TRBD1 (6 bases). The germline CDR1 and CDR2 sequences are DFQATT and SNEGSKA (reference sequence). Trimming left V 6 bases short and J 0 bases short, with 15 bases between. The CDR3 covers 15 residues. CDR3 in DNA: TGCAGTGCGTTAGGACAGAACCTAGCCAAAAACATTCAGTACTTC. Encoded protein: CSALGQNLAKNIQYF.

The rearrangement links TRBV2 to TRBJ2-5; 7 bases are a match to TRBD2. Germline V CDR1 and CDR2: SNHLY, FYNNEI. This CDR3 comprises 13 residues. CDR3 sequence (DNA): TGTGCAGGTGGGGCTAGCGGTCGGGAGACCCAGTACTTC. Translating it yields CAGGASGRETQYF.

This clonotype has more than one count but fewer than ten. This chain uses TRBV5-1 with TRBJ1-1, with D unclear. CDR3 length: 15 residues. V dropped 0 bases and J dropped 4 bases, with 13 bases sitting between them. Germline CDR1 SGHRS, CDR2 YFSETQ. The CDR3 nucleotides are TGCGCCAGCAGCTTGGTAGACCGAGTGAGCACTGAAGCTTTCTTT. This sequence encodes CASSLVDRVSTEAFF.

The V call is TRBV20-1, the J call TRBJ2-1, with D uncertain. The CDR3 spans 13 residues. Germline CDR1 DFQATT, CDR2 SNEGSKA (reference sequence). In DNA, the CDR3 is TGCAGCCTCATACGTGGGACCTACAATGAGCAGTTCTTC. Translation gives CSLIRGTYNEQFF.

The chain links TRBV3-1 to TRBJ2-5, with D uncertain. The CDR3 is 15 amino acids. The germline gives CDR1 LGHDT, CDR2 YNNKEL (reference sequence). The V end lost 0 bases, the J end lost 5 bases, and 13 bases lay between the germline ends. Here the CDR3 DNA reads TGTGCCAGCAGCCAAGATCTCCGGGTTTGGGAGACCCAGTACTTC. It translates to CASSQDLRVWETQYF.

This rearrangement joins TRBV7-9 to TRBJ1-4; 10 nucleotides line up with TRBD1. Germline V gives CDR1 SEHNR, CDR2 FQNEAQ (reference sequence). V trimming: 4 bases; J trimming: 2 bases; junction bases outside the gene matches: 4. The CDR3 extends over 16 amino acids. The CDR3 protein is CASSWGQGITNEKLFF. CDR3 coding DNA: TGTGCCAGCAGCTGGGGACAGGGGATCACTAATGAAAAACTGTTTTTT.

The rearrangement uses TRBV6-9 and TRBJ2-7; 10 nucleotides match TRBD1. Germline trimming cut 4 bases from V and 5 bases from J; bases unmatched to any gene: 11. Looked up from germline, CDR1 is MNHGY and CDR2 is SVAAGI. CDR3 length: 16 residues. The CDR3 nucleotides read TGTGCCAGCAGTTCCATATGGGACAGGGGTAACAACGAGCAGTACTTC. This translates into CASSSIWDRGNNEQYF.

The rearrangement uses TRBV6-1 and TRBJ1-2, with a tentative D call TRBD1 (6 bases). Germline CDR1 and CDR2: MNHNS and SASEGT. The length of the CDR3 is 14 residues. V gave up 5 bases and J gave up 0 bases, with 10 bases separating them. The CDR3 DNA is TGTGCCAGCAGTCAGGACAGTTCTAACTATGGCTACACCTTC. Its translation is CASSQDSSNYGYTF.

The chain employs TRBV6-5 and TRBJ1-2; 7 nucleotides match TRBD1. Per the germline V gene, CDR1 is MNHEY and CDR2 is SVGAGI. The CDR3 totals 13 residues. The trim removed 4 bases at V and 4 bases at J, leaving 3 bases unmatched. The CDR3 loop reads CASSSQGVYGYTF. The CDR3 bases are TGTGCCAGCAGTTCGCAGGGGGTCTATGGCTACACCTTC.

This rearrangement joins TRBV5-4 to TRBJ2-2, with 8 bases that match TRBD1. The CDR3 extends over 15 amino acids. Unmatched junction bases numbered 6, after V lost 1 base and J lost 7 bases. CDR1 and CDR2 from the germline V gene are SGHNT and YYREEE (reference sequence). CDR3 in amino acids: CASSLRQGAVGELFF. The CDR3, as DNA: TGTGCCAGCAGCTTGCGTCAGGGGGCAGTCGGGGAGCTGTTTTTT. Variable domain in full (rest from reference TRBV5-4 and TRBJ2-2): ETGVTQSPTHLIKTRGQQVTLRCSSQSGHNTVSWYQQALGQGPQFIFQYYREEENGRGNFPPRFSGLQFPNYSSELNVNALELDDSALYLCASSLRQGAVGELFFGEGSRLTVL.

The rearrangement links TRBV7-2 to TRBJ2-3, with 7 bases lining up with TRBD2. V lost 5 bases, J lost 4 bases, and 12 bases stayed unmatched. Germline lookup yields CDR1 SGHTA and CDR2 FQGNSA. This CDR3 region has 16 residues. The CDR3 reads CASSLGGGRGADTQYF. In DNA, the CDR3 is TGTGCCAGCAGCCTCGGGGGAGGGAGAGGCGCAGATACGCAGTATTTT. The whole variable domain, filled in from reference TRBV7-2 and TRBJ2-3, reads GAGVSQSPSNKVTEKGKDVELRCDPISGHTALYWYRQSLGQGLEFLIYFQGNSAPDKSGLPSDRFSAERTGGSVSTLTIQRTQQEDSAVYLCASSLGGGRGADTQYFGPGTRLTVL.

The rearrangement uses TRBV6-1 and TRBJ2-3; 10 nucleotides align to TRBD2. The V gene's germline CDR1 is MNHNS and CDR2 SASEGT. The V and J ends lost 6 bases and 1 base, in that order; junction bases with no gene match: 13. This CDR3 has 18 residues. Here the CDR3 reads CASSVGLSGRAGTDTQYF. The CDR3 DNA reads as TGTGCCAGCAGCGTGGGACTAAGCGGGAGGGCCGGCACAGATACGCAGTATTTT.

This sequence joins TRBV19 and TRBJ2-1; D is undetermined. Looked up from germline, CDR1 is LNHDA and CDR2 is SQIVND (reference sequence). The length of the CDR3 is 14 residues. V lost 7 bases, J lost 4 bases, and 14 bases lay in between. The CDR3 DNA is TGTGCCAGTAATCTAAAGTGGGCATACAATGAGCAGTTCTTC. Translation gives CASNLKWAYNEQFF.